This T cell receptor (beta chain) was recorded in a study of cytomegalovirus exposure and HLA in healthy donors. PCR used 60 Vbeta primers and 13 Jbeta primers. Here immunoSEQ multiplex PCR was the method, and the copy in TCRdb shows in-frame clones only, minus some. The table lists 100,000 or so clones, 60% to 75% of them singletons, with roughly 2% in the top ten. Germline CDR1 reads MNHEY; CDR2 reads SVGAGI. The V gene lost 0 bases and the J gene lost 3 bases, with 8 bases spanning the gap. The CDR3 totals 15 residues. What was sequenced was PBMCs. The TCR sequence derives from a woman in her thirties or forties in good health and CMV-seronegative. The rearrangement joins TRBV6-5 to TRBJ2-2; D is possibly TRBD1 (5 bases). CDR3 sequence reads: CASSYSDSYTGELFF. The CDR3 bases are TGTGCCAGCAGTTACTCAGACAGTTACACCGGGGAGCTGTTTTTT.